Described below is a single T cell receptor beta chain sequence and its context. What it binds is unknown. Germline-derived CDR1 and CDR2 are MDHEN and SYDVKM. CDR3 length: 13 residues. Trimming cost V 4 bases and J 7 bases; bases outside gene matches: 4. It was with random hexamers that roughly 0.5 to 1 ug RNA was reverse transcribed. An immunoSEQ multiplex PCR generated amplified TCR beta CDR3 products spanning 54 Vbeta and 13 Jbeta. TCRdb fed the immunoSEQ multiplex PCR reads into MiXCR, producing one record per CDR3 protein. Of some 68,000 distinct CDR3 sequences in the sample, 93% were seen once. Negative isolation yielded CD4+ and CD8+ T cells, and FACS enriched TEMRA cells. This sample stems from a study of CD8 T cells in Susac syndrome. Study-wide background: Patients with Susac syndrome were therapy-naive, taking corticosteroids, with some also receiving intravenous immunoglobulin, or taking intravenous immunoglobulin alone at the time their blood was drawn.

Study outcomes and limitations: The CD4+ T cell repertoires in Susac syndrome did not show any clonal expansion.

Sequenced: CD4+ T cells from PBMCs. This chain connects TRBV28 to TRBJ2-1; 7 bases align to TRBD1. The clonotype originates from a human donor with Susac syndrome. The CDR3 DNA is TGTGCCAGCAGTTCACAGGGGTGGAATGAGCAGTTCTTC. It specifies CASSSQGWNEQFF. The whole variable domain, filled in from reference TRBV28 and TRBJ2-1, reads DVKVTQSSRYLVKRTGEKVFLECVQDMDHENMFWYRQDPGLGLRLIYFSYDVKMKEKGDIPEGYSVSREKKERFSLILESASTNQTSMYLCASSSQGWNEQFFGPGTRLTVL.